The T cell receptor beta chain under discussion was sequenced for a study of T cells in Graves' hyperthyroidism and ophthalmopathy (dated by TCRdb to between 2019 and 2020). Background on the whole study: Peripheral blood samples were taken at initial diagnosis, before any treatment was given. TCR V-J signatures able to tell the groups apart were searched for in a discovery cohort of approximately 95 patients, of whom roughly 42 had Graves' ophthalmopathy and roughly 58 had stable Graves' hyperthyroidism. Whether ophthalmopathy could be predicted prospectively was tested in an independent validation cohort made up of under 20 hyperthyroidism patients plus 17 patients who later progressed to ophthalmopathy. The 100 or so discovery patients were randomly divided into training and test sets at a 7:3 ratio. In six Graves' hyperthyroidism patients, the study also compared T-cell repertoires from thyroid tissue with T-cell repertoires from blood. Once sampling was done, hyperthyroidism patients were given methimazole at a starting dose of 30 mg daily, whereas ophthalmopathy patients were given high-dose intravenous methylprednisolone. The paper reports TCR Vbeta CDR3 sequencing of 140 or so peripheral blood samples: approximately 41 ophthalmopathy, about 75 hyperthyroidism and some 17 progressor patients.

TCR beta CDR3 regions were amplified from RNA transcripts. For the first round of RT-PCR on the TCR CDR3, the HTBI primer set was used together with the Qiagen OneStep RT-PCR kit. Libraries were constructed in a second round of multiplex PCR, after which size selection and purification were carried out. The libraries were sequenced on an Illumina HiSeq2000 using paired-end 100 bp reads. The study's own analysis went as follows. Raw data were processed with SOAPnuke, discarding reads with adapters, uncalled bases, mean Phred below 15, or no exact constant-primer or identifier match. COPE v1.2.5 was used to merge the high-quality paired reads, and each unique nucleotide sequence was defined as a clonotype. MiTCR v1.1 was used to align the clonotypes against IMGT TRBV, TRBD and TRBJ reference segments. Analysis was restricted to V-J combinations with a frequency above 0.0001, which covered 99.2% of repertoires. A TCS score was defined as the ratio of F50 (clonal expansion) to E x V (chaos), with BLOSUM62-based TCRdist applied between CDR3 peptides within each V-J. Welch's t-statistics and random forest reduced 450 to 600 V-J features to 13, which were used in a naive Bayes classifier (R e1071). TCRdb trimmed the raw reads at Q25, called clones with MiXCR and kept productive beta chains. Rows are combined by CDR3 protein, so each entry shows the most common genes and DNA. None of the V and J calls come from the authors' own analysis; TCRdb made them. Across this sample there are 350,000 to 450,000 distinct CDR3 sequences, with 14% seen only once. The ten largest clones take up 11% of the sample.

This clonotype was seen ten or more times. The antigen this receptor binds is unknown. No base quality information exists; no much larger clone differs at one position. V is pared back by 7 bases and J by 0 bases, with 11 bases lying between the germline termini. CDR1 and CDR2 are drawn from the germline V gene: MDHEN, SYDVKM. Measured from the cysteine to the phenylalanine, the CDR3 is 14 residues long. The only DNA kept is the CDR3, 42 bases in frame from the first base. Stable Graves' hyperthyroidism was defined as the absence of progression to ophthalmopathy over 18 months of follow-up. Hyperthyroidism patients were aged 18 to 65 years and newly diagnosed, with disease duration of less than 2 months. The study excluded patients with uncontrolled infections, other autoimmune diseases, pregnancy or lactation. Diagnoses were based on clinical symptoms, serum thyroxine and TRAb, thyroid ultrasound and orbital computed tomography. PBMCs were separated from 8 to 10 ml of fresh peripheral blood using Ficoll-Paque density gradient centrifugation. Total RNA was extracted using Trizol reagent, and RNA quality was assessed on an Agilent 2100 Bioanalyzer.

Beyond this particular receptor, the publication reports: In validation, the model predicted progression to ophthalmopathy a median of roughly 6.1 months before onset, with 70% to 71% sensitivity and about 72% specificity. Most expanded thyroid clonotypes (frequency above 0.001) were also found in blood, which suggests that blood repertoires may mirror thyroid immune responses. Ophthalmopathy was separated from stable hyperthyroidism by a 13 V-J signature model, with approximately 90% sensitivity and approximately 81% specificity obtained in cross-validation and 80%/75% obtained in testing. Sample size was not statistically predetermined, and blinding of investigators to group allocation was not performed.

This receptor was obtained from a woman aged 60 to 75 with Graves' hyperthyroidism. The chain couples TRBV28 to TRBJ2-3; the D gene identity is not certain. Sequenced input: blood. The CDR3 protein sequence reads: CASTPWGSTDTQYF. The DNA sequence is TGTGCCAGCACCCCTTGGGGAAGCACAGATACGCAGTATTTT.